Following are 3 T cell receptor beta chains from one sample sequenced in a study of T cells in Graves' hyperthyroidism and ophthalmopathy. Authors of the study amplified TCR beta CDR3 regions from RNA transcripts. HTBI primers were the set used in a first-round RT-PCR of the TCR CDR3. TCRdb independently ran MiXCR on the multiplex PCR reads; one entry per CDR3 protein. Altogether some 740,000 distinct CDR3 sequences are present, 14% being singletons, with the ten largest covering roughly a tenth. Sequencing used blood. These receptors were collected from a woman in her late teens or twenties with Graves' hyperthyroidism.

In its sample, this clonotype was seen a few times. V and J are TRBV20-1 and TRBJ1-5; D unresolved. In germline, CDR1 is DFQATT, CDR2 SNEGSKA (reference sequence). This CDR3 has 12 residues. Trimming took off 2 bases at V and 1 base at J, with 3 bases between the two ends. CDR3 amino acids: CSARLSNQPQHF. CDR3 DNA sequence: TGCAGTGCTAGACTGAGCAATCAGCCCCAGCATTTT.

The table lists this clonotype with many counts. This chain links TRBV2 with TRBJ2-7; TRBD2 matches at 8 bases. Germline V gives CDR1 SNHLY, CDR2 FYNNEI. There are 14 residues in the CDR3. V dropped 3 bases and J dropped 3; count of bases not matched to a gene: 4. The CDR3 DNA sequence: TGTGCCAGCAGTGATAGCGGGACTAGCTACGAGCAGTACTTC. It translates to CASSDSGTSYEQYF.

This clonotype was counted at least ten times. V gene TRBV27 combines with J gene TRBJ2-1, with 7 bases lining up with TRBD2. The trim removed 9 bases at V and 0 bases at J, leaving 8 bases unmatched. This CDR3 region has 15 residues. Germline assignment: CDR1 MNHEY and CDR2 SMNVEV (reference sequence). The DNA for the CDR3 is TGTGCCAGTGCGACCGGGACTAACTCCTACAATGAGCAGTTCTTC. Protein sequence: CASATGTNSYNEQFF.